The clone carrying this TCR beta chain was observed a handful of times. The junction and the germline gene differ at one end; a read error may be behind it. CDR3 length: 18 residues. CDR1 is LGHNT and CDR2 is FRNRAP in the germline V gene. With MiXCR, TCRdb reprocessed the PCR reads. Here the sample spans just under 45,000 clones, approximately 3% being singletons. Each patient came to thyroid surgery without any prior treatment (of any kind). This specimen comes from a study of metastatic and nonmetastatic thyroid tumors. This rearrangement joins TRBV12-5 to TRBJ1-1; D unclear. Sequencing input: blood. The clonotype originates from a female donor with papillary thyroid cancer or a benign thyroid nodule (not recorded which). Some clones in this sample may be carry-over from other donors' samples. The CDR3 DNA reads TGTGCTAGTGATTTGGTAAGAGGTAGGAACCAAGGTAACACTGAAGCTTTCTTT. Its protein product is CASDLVRGRNQGNTEAFF.